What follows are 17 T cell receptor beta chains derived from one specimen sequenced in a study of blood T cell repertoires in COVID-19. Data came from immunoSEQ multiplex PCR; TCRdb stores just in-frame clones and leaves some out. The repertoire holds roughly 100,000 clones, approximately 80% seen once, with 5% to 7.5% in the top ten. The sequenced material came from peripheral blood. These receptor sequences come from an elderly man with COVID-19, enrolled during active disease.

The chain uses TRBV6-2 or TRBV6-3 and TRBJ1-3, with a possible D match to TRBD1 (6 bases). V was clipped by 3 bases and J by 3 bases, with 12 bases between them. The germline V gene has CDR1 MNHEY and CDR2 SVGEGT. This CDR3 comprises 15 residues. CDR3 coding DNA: TGTGCCAGCAGTTATGGTGGCAGGGGTGGAAACACCATATATTTT. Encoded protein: CASSYGGRGGNTIYF.

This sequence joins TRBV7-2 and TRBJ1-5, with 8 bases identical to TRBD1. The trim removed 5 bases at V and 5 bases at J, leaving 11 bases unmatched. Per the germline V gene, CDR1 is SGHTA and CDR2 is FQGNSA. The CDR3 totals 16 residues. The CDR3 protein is CASSTQGDRIDQPQHF. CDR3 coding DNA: TGTGCCAGCAGCACCCAAGGGGACAGGATTGATCAGCCCCAGCATTTT.

The CDR3 spells CASSLTGQGLGEQYF. The CDR3 DNA sequence: TGCGCCAGCAGCTTGACGGGACAGGGGTTAGGCGAGCAGTACTTC. The chain uses TRBV5-1 and TRBJ2-7; 10 bases align to TRBD1. V dropped 1 base and J dropped 6; count of bases not matched to a gene: 7. From germline, CDR1 is SGHRS and CDR2 YFSETQ. The CDR3 loop spans 15 amino acids. The full variable domain, with the rest looked up from reference TRBV5-1 and TRBJ2-7, is KAGVTQTPRYLIKTRGQQVTLSCSPISGHRSVSWYQQTPGQGLQFLFEYFSETQRNKGNFPGRFSGRQFSNSRSEMNVSTLELGDSALYLCASSLTGQGLGEQYFGPGTRLTVT.

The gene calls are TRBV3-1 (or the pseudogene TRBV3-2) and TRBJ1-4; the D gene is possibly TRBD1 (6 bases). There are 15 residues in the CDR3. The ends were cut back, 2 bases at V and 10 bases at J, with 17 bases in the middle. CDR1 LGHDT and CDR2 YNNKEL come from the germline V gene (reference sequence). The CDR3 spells CASSQTSGGLRKLFF. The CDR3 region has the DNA TGTGCCAGCAGCCAAACAAGCGGGGGGCTGAGAAAACTGTTTTTT.

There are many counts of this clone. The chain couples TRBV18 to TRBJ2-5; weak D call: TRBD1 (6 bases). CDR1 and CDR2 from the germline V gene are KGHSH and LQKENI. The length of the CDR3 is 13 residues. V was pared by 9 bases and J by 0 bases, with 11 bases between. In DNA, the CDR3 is TGTGCCAGTTCCTGGACAGACCAAGAGACCCAGTACTTC. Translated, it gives CASSWTDQETQYF.

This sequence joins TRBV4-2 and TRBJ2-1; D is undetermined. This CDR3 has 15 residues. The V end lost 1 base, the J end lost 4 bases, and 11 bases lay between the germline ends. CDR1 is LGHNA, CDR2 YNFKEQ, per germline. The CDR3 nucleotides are TGTGCCAGCAGCCAAGGAGGCGAACTTTACAATGAGCAGTTCTTC. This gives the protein CASSQGGELYNEQFF.

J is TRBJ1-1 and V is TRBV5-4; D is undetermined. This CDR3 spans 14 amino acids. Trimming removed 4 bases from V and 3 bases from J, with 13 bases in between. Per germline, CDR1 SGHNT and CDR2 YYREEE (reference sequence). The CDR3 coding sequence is TGTGCCAGCAGCCCACTCTACGGGGACACTGAAGCTTTCTTT. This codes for CASSPLYGDTEAFF. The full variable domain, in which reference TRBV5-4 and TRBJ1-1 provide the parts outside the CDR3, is ETGVTQSPTHLIKTRGQQVTLRCSSQSGHNTVSWYQQALGQGPQFIFQYYREEENGRGNFPPRFSGLQFPNYSSELNVNALELDDSALYLCASSPLYGDTEAFFGQGTRLTVV.

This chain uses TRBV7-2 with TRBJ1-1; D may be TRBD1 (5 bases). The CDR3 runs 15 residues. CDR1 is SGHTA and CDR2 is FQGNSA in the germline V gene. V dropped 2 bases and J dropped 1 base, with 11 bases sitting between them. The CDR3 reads CASSLLGAANTEAFF. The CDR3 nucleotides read TGTGCCAGCAGCTTACTAGGGGCAGCGAACACTGAAGCTTTCTTT.

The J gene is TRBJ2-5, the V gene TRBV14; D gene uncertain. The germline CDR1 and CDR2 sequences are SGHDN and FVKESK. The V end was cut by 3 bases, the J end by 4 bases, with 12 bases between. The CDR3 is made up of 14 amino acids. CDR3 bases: TGTGCCAGCAGCCACTTCTCCCTACGAGAGACCCAGTACTTC. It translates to CASSHFSLRETQYF.

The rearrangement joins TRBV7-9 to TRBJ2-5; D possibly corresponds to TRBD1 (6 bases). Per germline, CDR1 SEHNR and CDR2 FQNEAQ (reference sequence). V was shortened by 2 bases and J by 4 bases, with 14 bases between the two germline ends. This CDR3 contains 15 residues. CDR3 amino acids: CASSLRMGARETQYF. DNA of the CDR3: TGTGCCAGCAGCTTAAGAATGGGGGCCCGAGAGACCCAGTACTTC.

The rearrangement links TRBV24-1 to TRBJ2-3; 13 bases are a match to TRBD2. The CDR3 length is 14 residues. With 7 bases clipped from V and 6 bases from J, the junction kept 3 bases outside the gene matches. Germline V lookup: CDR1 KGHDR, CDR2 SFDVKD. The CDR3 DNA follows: TGTGCCACCAGCGGACTAGCGGGAGTTGATACGCAGTATTTT. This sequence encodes CATSGLAGVDTQYF.

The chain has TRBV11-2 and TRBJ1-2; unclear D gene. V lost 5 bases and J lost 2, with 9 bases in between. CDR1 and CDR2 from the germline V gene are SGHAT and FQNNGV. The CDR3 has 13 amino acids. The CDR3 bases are TGTGCCAGCAGCCCCACGGTGAACTATGGCTACACCTTC. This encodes CASSPTVNYGYTF.

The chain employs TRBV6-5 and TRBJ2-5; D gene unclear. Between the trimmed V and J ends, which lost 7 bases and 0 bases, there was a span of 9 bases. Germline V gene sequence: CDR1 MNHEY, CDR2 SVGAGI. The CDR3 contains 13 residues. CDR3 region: CASKNIYQETQYF. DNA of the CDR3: TGTGCCAGCAAGAACATCTACCAAGAGACCCAGTACTTC.

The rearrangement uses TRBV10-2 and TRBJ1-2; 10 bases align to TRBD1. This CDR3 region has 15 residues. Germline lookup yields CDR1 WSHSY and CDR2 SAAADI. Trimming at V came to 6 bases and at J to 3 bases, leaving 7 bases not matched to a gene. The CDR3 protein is CASSPDRGLDYGYTF. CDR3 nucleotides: TGCGCCAGCAGCCCCGACAGGGGGCTTGACTATGGCTACACCTTC.

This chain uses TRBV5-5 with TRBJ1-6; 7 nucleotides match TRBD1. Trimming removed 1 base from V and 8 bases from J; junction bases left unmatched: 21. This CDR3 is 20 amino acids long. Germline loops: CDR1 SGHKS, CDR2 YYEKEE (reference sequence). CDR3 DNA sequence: TGTGCCAGCAGCTTGCATTTCGGGACTTATGGGACAGCGATAGATTCACCCCTCCACTTT. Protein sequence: CASSLHFGTYGTAIDSPLHF.

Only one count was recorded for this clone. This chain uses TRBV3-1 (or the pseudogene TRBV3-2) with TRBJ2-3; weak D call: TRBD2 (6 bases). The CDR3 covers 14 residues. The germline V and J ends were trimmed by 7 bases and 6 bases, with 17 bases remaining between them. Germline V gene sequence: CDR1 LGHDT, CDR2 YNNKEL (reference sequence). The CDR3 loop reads CASKEAGRSDTQYF. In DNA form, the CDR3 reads TGTGCCAGCAAGGAGGCGGGACGGTCGGATACGCAGTATTTT.

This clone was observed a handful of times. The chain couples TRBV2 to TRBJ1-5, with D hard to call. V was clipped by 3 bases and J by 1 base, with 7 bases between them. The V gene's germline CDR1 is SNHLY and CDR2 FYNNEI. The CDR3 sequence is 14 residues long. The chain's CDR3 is CASSEAVSNQPQHF. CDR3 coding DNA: TGTGCCAGCAGTGAGGCGGTCAGCAATCAGCCCCAGCATTTT.